Listed below are T cell receptor beta chains from one sample, sequenced in a study of OX40 agonist ivuxolimab in advanced cancers. TCRdb's table, derived via immunoSEQ multiplex PCR, lists solely in-frame clones and lacks some. The table includes 53,000 or so clones, approximately 86% detected once. This specimen was CD4+ or CD8+ T cells sorted from blood, taken in a trial of the OX40 agonist ivuxolimab. These receptors all come from an adult with an advanced solid tumor such as melanoma, head and neck, liver or kidney cancer. The CDR3 runs from the conserved cysteine through the conserved F or W. A D gene is named only where the DNA matches it firmly. Clone sizes are given selectively: once, few, many, or a class where the clone is expanded.

len	v_gene	j_gene	d_gene	abundance	CDR3aa	CDR3nt
15	TRBV25-1	TRBJ2-1	TRBD2	-	CASSENSGSRNEQFF	TGTGCCAGCAGTGAAAATAGCGGGAGTAGAAATGAGCAGTTCTTC
14	TRBV28	TRBJ2-5	TRBD2	-	CASSLGGREETQYF	TGTGCCAGCAGTTTAGGAGGGAGGGAAGAGACCCAGTACTTC
14	TRBV29-1	TRBJ2-7	TRBD2	-	CSVGPGLDLYEQYF	TGCAGCGTTGGACCGGGACTAGATCTCTACGAGCAGTACTTC
15	TRBV29-1	TRBJ2-3	-	-	CSVLKLGTSTDTQYF	TGCAGCGTGCTAAAGCTCGGGACTAGCACAGATACGCAGTATTTT
14	TRBV19	TRBJ1-1	-	-	CASSKQEGVGEAFF	TGTGCCAGTAGTAAACAGGAGGGGGTTGGTGAAGCTTTCTTT
13	TRBV13	TRBJ2-1	-	-	CASSIGGYNEQFF	TGTGCCAGCAGCATTGGGGGTTACAATGAGCAGTTCTTC
16	TRBV28	TRBJ2-1	-	-	CASSGTPGLTNNEQFF	TGTGCCAGCAGTGGAACCCCGGGACTTACCAACAATGAGCAGTTCTTC
14	TRBV7-2	TRBJ2-3	TRBD2	-	CASERLAVTDTQYF	TGTGCCAGCGAACGACTAGCGGTGACAGATACGCAGTATTTT
14	TRBV4-2	TRBJ1-1	-	-	CASSQADRAAEAFF	TGTGCCAGCAGCCAAGCCGACAGAGCAGCTGAAGCTTTCTTT
14	TRBV5-1	TRBJ2-7	TRBD1	-	CASSRGQGAYEQYF	TGCGCCAGCAGCAGAGGACAGGGGGCCTACGAGCAGTACTTC
13	TRBV7-9	TRBJ2-7	TRBD2	-	CASSPGRVHEQYF	TGTGCCAGCAGCCCGGGGAGGGTGCACGAGCAGTACTTC
12	TRBV11-2	TRBJ2-7	-	once	CASSSPLYEQYF	TGTGCCAGCAGCTCACCTCTTTACGAGCAGTACTTC
14	TRBV7-3	TRBJ2-3	-	-	CASSSAGRADTQYF	TGTGCCAGCAGTTCGGCAGGAAGGGCAGATACGCAGTATTTT